This passage covers 5 T cell receptor beta chains from one sample sequenced in a study of cytomegalovirus exposure and HLA in healthy donors. This PCR relied on a set of 60 Vbeta primers and 13 Jbeta primers. Profiled with immunoSEQ multiplex PCR; TCRdb holds only in-frame clones, not every one. The sample contains some 140,000 clones, roughly three quarters of which appear only once. The material sequenced was PBMCs. These receptors all stem from a male donor in good health and CMV-seronegative.

The rearrangement joins TRBV7-2 to TRBJ2-3, with D perhaps matching TRBD1 (6 bases). This CDR3 is 16 amino acids long. The ends were cut back, 4 bases at V and 5 bases at J, with 19 bases in the middle. Germline V CDR1 and CDR2: SGHTA, FQGNSA. For the CDR3, the DNA is TGTGCCAGCAGCTCACCCCCGGGGAGAGGGGGAGATACGCAGTATTTT. Amino acids: CASSSPPGRGGDTQYF. Filled out from reference TRBV7-2 and TRBJ2-3, the complete variable domain reads GAGVSQSPSNKVTEKGKDVELRCDPISGHTALYWYRQSLGQGLEFLIYFQGNSAPDKSGLPSDRFSAERTGGSVSTLTIQRTQQEDSAVYLCASSSPPGRGGDTQYFGPGTRLTVL.

A remark on this clone: Other DNA sequences within the sample encode an identical CDR3. The chain has TRBV7-2 and TRBJ1-6; D call uncertain. Trimming left V 1 base short and J 0 bases short, with 4 bases between. Germline V CDR1 and CDR2: SGHTA, FQGNSA. The CDR3 has 15 residues. The CDR3 region has the DNA TGTGCCAGCAGCTTAGACAGCTCCTATAATTCACCCCTCCACTTT. Encoded protein: CASSLDSSYNSPLHF.

This chain joins TRBV5-1 and TRBJ2-3, with TRBD1 matching 10 bases. The J segment lost 4 bases and the V segment lost 7 bases, leaving 9 bases of the junction unmatched. CDR1 and CDR2 from the germline V gene are SGHRS and YFSETQ. This CDR3 region has 15 residues. CDR3 region: CASSPGDRGADTQYF. The CDR3 coding sequence is TGCGCCAGCTCACCTGGGGACAGGGGAGCAGATACGCAGTATTTT.

There are many counts of this clone. V usage is TRBV7-8 and J usage is TRBJ2-6, with 7 bases fitting TRBD1. Germline assignment: CDR1 SGHVS and CDR2 FQNEAQ. This CDR3 spans 18 amino acids. J lost 2 bases, V lost 5 bases, and 12 bases had no gene match. CDR3 region: CASSALNRGLAGANVLTF. Here the CDR3 DNA reads TGTGCCAGCAGCGCCCTCAACAGGGGCTTAGCTGGGGCCAACGTCCTGACTTTC.

The gene calls are TRBV29-1 and TRBJ1-2; tentatively, D is TRBD1 (5 bases). Trimming cost V 0 bases and J 2 bases, with 10 bases left between them. Germline V CDR1 and CDR2: SQVTM, ANQGSEA. This CDR3 is built from 14 residues. The CDR3 loop reads CSVEDSGANYGYTF. The CDR3 coding sequence is TGCAGCGTTGAAGATAGCGGGGCAAACTATGGCTACACCTTC.